This TCR beta chain was observed in a study of T-cell reconstitution after alpha-beta-depleted transplantation in children. This clonotype was counted a few times. The CDR3 length is 16 residues. Per germline, CDR1 PRHDT and CDR2 FYEKMQ (reference sequence). V lost 3 bases and J 3 bases, leaving 14 bases between the germline ends. During its preparation, the TCRbeta library received unique molecular identifiers. TCRdb reprocessed the PCR reads via MiXCR and lists one record per CDR3 protein. The repertoire holds almost 400,000 distinct CDR3 sequences, with just over 20% as singletons. The sequence derives from a human donor who donated a stem cell graft to a child with acute myeloid leukemia. The rearrangement links TRBV13 to TRBJ2-2, with D possibly TRBD2 on 6 matching bases. This material consisted of PBMCs from the stem cell graft donor, taken from the stem cell graft. In DNA form, the CDR3 reads TGTGCCAGCAGCTTGGGGCGGGATTCTTACACCGGGGAGCTGTTTTTT. Translated, it gives CASSLGRDSYTGELFF.